This entry is about one T cell receptor (beta chain). The sample belongs to a study of blood T cell repertoires in COVID-19. The overall study: Material from acute and convalescent COVID-19 was sourced from the United States, Italy and Spain. From T cells, B-cell-depleted T cells, or PBMCs came the material, which was cDNA or gDNA.

Libraries were prepared by immunoSEQ multiplex PCR; TCRdb keeps only in-frame clonotypes and omits some of them. Among approximately 190,000 clones listed, about 88% were seen once. Germline V CDR1 and CDR2: SQVTM, ANQGSEA. There are 13 residues in the CDR3. Trimming took off 5 bases at V and 0 bases at J, with 10 bases between the two ends. This chain uses TRBV29-1 with TRBJ2-5, with D possibly TRBD2 on 6 matching bases. The specimen was peripheral blood. This clonotype was obtained from a woman in her thirties or forties who had recovered from COVID-19. CDR3 DNA sequence: TGCAGCGTTCCAGCGGGCTACCAAGAGACCCAGTACTTC. Translating it yields CSVPAGYQETQYF.